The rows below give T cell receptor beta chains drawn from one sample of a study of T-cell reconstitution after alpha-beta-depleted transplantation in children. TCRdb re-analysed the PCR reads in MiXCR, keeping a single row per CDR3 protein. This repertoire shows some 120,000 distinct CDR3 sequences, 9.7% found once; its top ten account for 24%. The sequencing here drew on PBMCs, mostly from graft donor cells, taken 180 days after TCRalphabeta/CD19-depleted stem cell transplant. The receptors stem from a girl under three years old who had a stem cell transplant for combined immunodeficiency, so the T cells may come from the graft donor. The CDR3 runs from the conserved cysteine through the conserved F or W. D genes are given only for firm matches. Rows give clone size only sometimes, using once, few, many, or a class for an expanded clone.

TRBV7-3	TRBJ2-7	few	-	TGTGCCAGCAGCCCAGCGAATTCCTACGAGCAGTACTTC	CASSPANSYEQYF
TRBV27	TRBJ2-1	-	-	TGTGCCAGCACCCTAACAGGGGGAGGGTACAATGAGCAGTTCTTC	CASTLTGGGYNEQFF
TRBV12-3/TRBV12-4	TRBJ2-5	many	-	TGTGCCAGCAGTTTAGCGGGAGTATCAGAGACCCAGTACTTC	CASSLAGVSETQYF
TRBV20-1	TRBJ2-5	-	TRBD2	TGCAGTGCTAGACCCCCTCGGACTAGCGGCCAAGAGACCCAGTACTTC	CSARPPRTSGQETQYF
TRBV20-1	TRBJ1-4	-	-	TGCAGTGCTAGTGCGGGGTGGGAAAAACTGTTTTTT	CSASAGWEKLFF
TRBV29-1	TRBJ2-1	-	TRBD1	TGCAGCGTTGGGGGGGACAGGGCGTCCCTTTACAATGAGCAGTTCTTC	CSVGGDRASLYNEQFF
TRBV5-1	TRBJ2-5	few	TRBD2	TGCGCCAGCAGGGTACTAGCGGGAGAGACCCAGTACTTC	CASRVLAGETQYF
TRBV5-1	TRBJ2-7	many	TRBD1	TGCGCCAGCAGCTGGTTGCTTGGGACAGGCCACTACGAGCAGTACTTC	CASSWLLGTGHYEQYF
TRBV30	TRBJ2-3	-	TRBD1	TGTGCCTTTGGACAGGGGGTCAGCACAGATACGCAGTATTTT	CAFGQGVSTDTQYF
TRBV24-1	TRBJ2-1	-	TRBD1	TGTGCCACCAGTGATTCTCTCCTTCCCTACAGGGGGCTCTACAATGAGCAGTTCTTC	CATSDSLLPYRGLYNEQFF
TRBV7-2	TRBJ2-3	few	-	TGTGCCAGCAGCTTAGGGGGGTCGGGGGGCACAGATACGCAGTATTTT	CASSLGGSGGTDTQYF
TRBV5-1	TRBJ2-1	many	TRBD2	TGCGCCAGCGCGCTAGCGGGAAGGTATGAGCAGTTCTTC	CASALAGRYEQFF
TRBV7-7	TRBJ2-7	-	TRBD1	TGTGCCAGCAGCCCTACCCCGGGACAGGGGGCCTACGAGCAGTACTTC	CASSPTPGQGAYEQYF
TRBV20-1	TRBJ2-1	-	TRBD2	TGCAGTGCTGGAGGGCGACTGGCGGGGGCCTACAATGAGCAGTTCTTC	CSAGGRLAGAYNEQFF
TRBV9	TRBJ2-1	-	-	TGTGCCAGCAGCCCAGGACCTGCCCCTACCAATGAGCAGTTCTTC	CASSPGPAPTNEQFF
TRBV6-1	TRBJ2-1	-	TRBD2	TGTGCCAGCAGTCCTTGGACTAGCGGGAAGGATGAGCAGTTCTTC	CASSPWTSGKDEQFF
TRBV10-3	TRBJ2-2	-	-	TGTGCCATCAGTGAGTCGATTCGGGGAGTCGGGGAGCTGTTTTTT	CAISESIRGVGELFF
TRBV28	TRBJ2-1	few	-	TGTGCCAGCAGTTTGGACTGGGGTCGGGGCCTGCATGAGCAGTTCTTC	CASSLDWGRGLHEQFF
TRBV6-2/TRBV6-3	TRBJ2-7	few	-	TGTGCCAGCAGTTACCTCCCCAGGGCCTACGAGCAGTACTTC	CASSYLPRAYEQYF
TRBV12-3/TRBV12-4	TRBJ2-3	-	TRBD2	TGTGCCAGCAATAGACTAGCGGGCCCCACAGATACGCAGTATTTT	CASNRLAGPTDTQYF
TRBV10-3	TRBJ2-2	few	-	TGTGCCATCAGTGAGCCTTCTAGGGCCGGGGAGCTGTTTTTT	CAISEPSRAGELFF
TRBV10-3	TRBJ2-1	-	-	TGTGCCACATTGAGGGACAATGAGCAGTTCTTC	CATLRDNEQFF
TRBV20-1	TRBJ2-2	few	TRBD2	TGCAGTGTTGCGGGGGCGAACACCGGGGAGCTGTTTTTT	CSVAGANTGELFF